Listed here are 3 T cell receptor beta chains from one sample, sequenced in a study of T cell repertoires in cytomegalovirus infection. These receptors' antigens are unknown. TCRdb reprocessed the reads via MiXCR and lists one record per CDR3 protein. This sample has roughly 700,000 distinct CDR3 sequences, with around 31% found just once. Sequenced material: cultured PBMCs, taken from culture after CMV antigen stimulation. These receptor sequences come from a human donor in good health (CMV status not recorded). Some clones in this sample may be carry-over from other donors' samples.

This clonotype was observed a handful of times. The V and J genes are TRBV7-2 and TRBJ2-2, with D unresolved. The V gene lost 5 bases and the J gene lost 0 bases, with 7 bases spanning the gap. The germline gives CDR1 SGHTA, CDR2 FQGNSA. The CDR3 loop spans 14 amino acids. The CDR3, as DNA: TGTGCCAGCAGCCGCGCCACGAACACCGGGGAGCTGTTTTTT. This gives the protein CASSRATNTGELFF.

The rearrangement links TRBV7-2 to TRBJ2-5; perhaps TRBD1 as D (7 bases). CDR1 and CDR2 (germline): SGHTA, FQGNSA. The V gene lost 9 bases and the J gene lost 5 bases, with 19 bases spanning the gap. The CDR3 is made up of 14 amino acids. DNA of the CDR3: TGTGCCAGTGCCCAGGGGGGTGGGGGGGAGACCCAGTACTTC. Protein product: CASAQGGGGETQYF.

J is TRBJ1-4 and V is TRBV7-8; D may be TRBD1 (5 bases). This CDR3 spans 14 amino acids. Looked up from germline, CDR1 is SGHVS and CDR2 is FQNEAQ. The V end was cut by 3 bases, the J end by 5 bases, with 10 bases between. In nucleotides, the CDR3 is TGTGCCAGCAGCTTGGGGGGTTACAATGAAAAACTGTTTTTT. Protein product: CASSLGGYNEKLFF.